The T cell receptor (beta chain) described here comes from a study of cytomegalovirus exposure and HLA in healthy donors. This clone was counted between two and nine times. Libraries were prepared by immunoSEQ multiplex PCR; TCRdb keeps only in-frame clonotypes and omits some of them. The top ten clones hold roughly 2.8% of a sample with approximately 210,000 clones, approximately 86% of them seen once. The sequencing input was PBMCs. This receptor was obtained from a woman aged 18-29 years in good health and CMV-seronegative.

The CDR3: CASSPPQGEIGVGEQFF. CDR3 coding DNA: TGTGCCAGCTCACCGCCTCAGGGTGAAATAGGGGTTGGTGAGCAGTTCTTC. The V and J genes are TRBV18 and TRBJ2-1; weak D call: TRBD1 (5 bases). CDR3 length equals 17 residues. Germline CDR1 reads KGHSH; CDR2 reads LQKENI. Between the trimmed V and J ends, which lost 3 bases and 9 bases, there was a span of 24 bases.